The T cell receptor beta chain described here comes from a study of patients and donors after allogeneic stem cell transplantation. TCRdb independently ran MiXCR on the RT-PCR reads; one entry per CDR3 protein. This table holds under 200,000 distinct CDR3 sequences, approximately 24% found once. The V gene lost 0 bases and the J gene lost 2 bases, with 11 bases spanning the gap. The CDR3 is 14 amino acids. CDR1 is GTSNPN, CDR2 SVGIG, per germline (reference sequence). The clonotype was recovered from a human donor who was either an allogeneic HSCT recipient or a stem cell or donor lymphocyte infusion donor (not recorded which). It is not recorded whose cells these are; they may come from a transplant donor. The specimen was blood, either unsorted or a sorted T cell fraction (not recorded which). This rearrangement joins TRBV30 to TRBJ2-7; TRBD1 might be the D (6 bases). For the CDR3, the DNA is TGTGCCTGGAGTGTGGGGACATTTACCTACGAGCAGTACTTC. This gives the protein CAWSVGTFTYEQYF. Based on the CDR3 plus reference TRBV30 and TRBJ2-7, the full variable domain is SQTIHQWPATLVQPVGSPLSLECTVEGTSNPNLYWYRQAAGRGLQLLFYSVGIGQISSEVPQNLSASRPQDRQFILSSKKLLLSDSGFYLCAWSVGTFTYEQYFGPGTRLTVT.